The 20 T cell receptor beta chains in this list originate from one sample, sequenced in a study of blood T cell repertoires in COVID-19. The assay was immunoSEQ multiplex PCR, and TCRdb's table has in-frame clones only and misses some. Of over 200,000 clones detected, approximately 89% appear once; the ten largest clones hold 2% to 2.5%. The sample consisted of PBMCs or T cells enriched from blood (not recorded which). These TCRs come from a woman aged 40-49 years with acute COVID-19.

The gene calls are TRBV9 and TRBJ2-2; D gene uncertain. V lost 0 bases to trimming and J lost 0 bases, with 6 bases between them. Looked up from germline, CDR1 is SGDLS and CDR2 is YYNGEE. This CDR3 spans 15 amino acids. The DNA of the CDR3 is TGTGCCAGCAGCGTAGTTCTAGCGAACACCGGGGAGCTGTTTTTT. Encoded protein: CASSVVLANTGELFF.

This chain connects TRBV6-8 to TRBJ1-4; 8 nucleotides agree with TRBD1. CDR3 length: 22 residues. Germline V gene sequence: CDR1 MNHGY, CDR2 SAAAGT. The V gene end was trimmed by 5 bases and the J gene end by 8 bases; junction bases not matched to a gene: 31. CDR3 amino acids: CASSPETGRLGQGGTVCEKLFF. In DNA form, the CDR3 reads TGTGCCAGCAGTCCCGAGACCGGACGACTTGGACAGGGCGGGACGGTTTGCGAAAAACTGTTTTTT.

As DNA, the CDR3 is TGTGCCAGCAGGTCTTTGGGGACAGCCCCCTACGAGCAGTACTTC. It is translated as CASRSLGTAPYEQYF. V and J are TRBV7-2 and TRBJ2-7; 7 nucleotides line up with TRBD1. The CDR3 consists of 15 residues. V lost 6 bases and J lost 2; bases outside the gene matches: 10. Per germline, CDR1 SGHTA and CDR2 FQGNSA.

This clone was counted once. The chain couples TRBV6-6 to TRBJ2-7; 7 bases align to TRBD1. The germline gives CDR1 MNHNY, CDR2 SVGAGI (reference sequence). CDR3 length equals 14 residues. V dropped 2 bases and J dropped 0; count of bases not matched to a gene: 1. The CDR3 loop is CASSYGQVSYEQYF. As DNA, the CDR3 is TGTGCCAGCAGTTACGGACAGGTCTCCTACGAGCAGTACTTC.

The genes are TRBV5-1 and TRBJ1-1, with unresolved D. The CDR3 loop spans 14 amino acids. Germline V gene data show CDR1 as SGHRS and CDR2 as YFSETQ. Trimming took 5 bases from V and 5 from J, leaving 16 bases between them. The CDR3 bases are TGCGCCAGCAGGCAAAAAAACCTAGTGACTGAAGCTTTCTTT. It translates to CASRQKNLVTEAFF.

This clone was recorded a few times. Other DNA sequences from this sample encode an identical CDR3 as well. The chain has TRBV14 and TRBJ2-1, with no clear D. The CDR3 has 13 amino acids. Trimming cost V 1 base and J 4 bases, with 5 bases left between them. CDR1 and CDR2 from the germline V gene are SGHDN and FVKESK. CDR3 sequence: CASSQGLYNEQFF. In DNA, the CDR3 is TGTGCCAGCAGCCAAGGTCTTTACAATGAGCAGTTCTTC.

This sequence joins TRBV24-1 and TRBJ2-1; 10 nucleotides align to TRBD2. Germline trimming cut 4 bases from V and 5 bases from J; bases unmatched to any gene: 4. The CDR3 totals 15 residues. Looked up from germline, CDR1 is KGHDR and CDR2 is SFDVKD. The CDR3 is CATSEQSGRDNEQFF. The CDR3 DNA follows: TGTGCCACCAGTGAACAGAGCGGGAGGGACAATGAGCAGTTCTTC.

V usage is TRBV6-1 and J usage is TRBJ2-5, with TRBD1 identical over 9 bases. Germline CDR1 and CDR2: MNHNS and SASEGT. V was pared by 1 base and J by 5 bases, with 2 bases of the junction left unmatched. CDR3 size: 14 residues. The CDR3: CASSEGDRGETQYF. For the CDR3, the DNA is TGTGCCAGCAGTGAAGGTGACAGGGGGGAGACCCAGTACTTC.

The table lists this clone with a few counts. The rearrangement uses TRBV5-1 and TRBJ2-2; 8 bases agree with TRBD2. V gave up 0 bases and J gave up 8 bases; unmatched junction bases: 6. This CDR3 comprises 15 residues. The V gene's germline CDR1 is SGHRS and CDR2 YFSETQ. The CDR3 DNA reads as TGCGCCAGCAGCTTGGCCAGAGCGGGAGCTGGGGAGCTGTTTTTT. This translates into CASSLARAGAGELFF.

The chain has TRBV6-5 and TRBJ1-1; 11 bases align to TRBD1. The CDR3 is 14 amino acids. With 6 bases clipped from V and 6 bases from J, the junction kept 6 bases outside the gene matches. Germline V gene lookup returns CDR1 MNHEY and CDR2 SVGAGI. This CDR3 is CASSRPGQGAEAFF. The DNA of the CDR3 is TGTGCCAGCAGCCGGCCGGGACAGGGGGCTGAAGCTTTCTTT.

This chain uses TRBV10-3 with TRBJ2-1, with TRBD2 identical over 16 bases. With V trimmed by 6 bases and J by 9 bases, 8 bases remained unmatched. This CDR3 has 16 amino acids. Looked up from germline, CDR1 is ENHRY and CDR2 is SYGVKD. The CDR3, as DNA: TGTGCCATCAGCAAAGGGGGGACTAGCGGGAGGGGTGAGCAGTTCTTC. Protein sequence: CAISKGGTSGRGEQFF.

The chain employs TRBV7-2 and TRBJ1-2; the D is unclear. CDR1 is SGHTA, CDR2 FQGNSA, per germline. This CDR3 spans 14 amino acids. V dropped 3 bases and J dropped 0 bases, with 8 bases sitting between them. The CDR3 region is CASSFGSSNYGYTF. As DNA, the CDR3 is TGTGCCAGCAGCTTCGGTTCCTCTAACTATGGCTACACCTTC.

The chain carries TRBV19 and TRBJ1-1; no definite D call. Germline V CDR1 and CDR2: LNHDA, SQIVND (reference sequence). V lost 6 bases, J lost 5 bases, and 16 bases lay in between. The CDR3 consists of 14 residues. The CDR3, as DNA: TGTGCCAGTAGCCACCGCGGCCACGCAACTGAAGCTTTCTTT. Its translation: CASSHRGHATEAFF.

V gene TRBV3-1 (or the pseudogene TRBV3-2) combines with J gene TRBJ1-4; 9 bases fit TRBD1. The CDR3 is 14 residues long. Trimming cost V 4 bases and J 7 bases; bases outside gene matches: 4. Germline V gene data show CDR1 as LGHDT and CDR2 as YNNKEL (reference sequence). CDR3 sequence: CASSRTGESEKLFF. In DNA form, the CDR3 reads TGTGCCAGCAGCCGGACAGGGGAGAGTGAAAAACTGTTTTTT.

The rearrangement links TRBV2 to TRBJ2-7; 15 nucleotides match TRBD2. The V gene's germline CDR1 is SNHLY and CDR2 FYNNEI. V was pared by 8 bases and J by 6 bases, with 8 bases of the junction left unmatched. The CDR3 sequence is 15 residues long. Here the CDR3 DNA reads TGTGCCAGCCACGGACTAGCGGGAGGGATAGGCGAGCAGTACGTC. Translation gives CASHGLAGGIGEQYV.

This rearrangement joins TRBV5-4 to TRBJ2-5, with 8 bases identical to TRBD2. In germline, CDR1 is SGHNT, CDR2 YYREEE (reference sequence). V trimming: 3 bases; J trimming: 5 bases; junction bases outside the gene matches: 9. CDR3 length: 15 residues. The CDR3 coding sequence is TGTGCCAGCAGCTACCCGACGGGGGGGCTGGAGACCCAGTACTTC. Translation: CASSYPTGGLETQYF.

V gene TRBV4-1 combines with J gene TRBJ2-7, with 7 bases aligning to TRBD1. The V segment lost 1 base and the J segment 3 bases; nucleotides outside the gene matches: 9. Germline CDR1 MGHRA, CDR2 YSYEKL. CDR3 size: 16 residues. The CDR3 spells CASSQGQGVSSYEQYF. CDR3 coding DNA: TGCGCCAGCAGCCAAGGACAGGGTGTGAGCAGCTACGAGCAGTACTTC.

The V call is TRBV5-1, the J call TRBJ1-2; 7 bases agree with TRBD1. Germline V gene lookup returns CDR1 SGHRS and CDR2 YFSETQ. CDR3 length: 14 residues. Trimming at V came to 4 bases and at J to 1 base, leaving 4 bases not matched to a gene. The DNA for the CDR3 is TGCGCCAGCAGCGAGACAGGGCTTAACTATGGCTACACCTTC. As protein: CASSETGLNYGYTF.

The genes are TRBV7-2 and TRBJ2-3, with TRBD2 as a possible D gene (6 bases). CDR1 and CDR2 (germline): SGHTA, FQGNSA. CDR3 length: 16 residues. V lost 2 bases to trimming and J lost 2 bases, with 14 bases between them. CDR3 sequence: CASSLRSSGTTDTQYF. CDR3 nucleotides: TGTGCCAGCAGCTTAAGGAGTAGCGGAACCACAGATACGCAGTATTTT.

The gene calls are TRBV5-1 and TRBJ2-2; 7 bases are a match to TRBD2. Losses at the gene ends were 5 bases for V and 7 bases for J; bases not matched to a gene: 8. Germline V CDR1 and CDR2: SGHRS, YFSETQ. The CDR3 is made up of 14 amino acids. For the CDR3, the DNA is TGCGCCAGCAGTCTCCAGCGGGGATTCGGGGAGCTGTTTTTT. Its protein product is CASSLQRGFGELFF.